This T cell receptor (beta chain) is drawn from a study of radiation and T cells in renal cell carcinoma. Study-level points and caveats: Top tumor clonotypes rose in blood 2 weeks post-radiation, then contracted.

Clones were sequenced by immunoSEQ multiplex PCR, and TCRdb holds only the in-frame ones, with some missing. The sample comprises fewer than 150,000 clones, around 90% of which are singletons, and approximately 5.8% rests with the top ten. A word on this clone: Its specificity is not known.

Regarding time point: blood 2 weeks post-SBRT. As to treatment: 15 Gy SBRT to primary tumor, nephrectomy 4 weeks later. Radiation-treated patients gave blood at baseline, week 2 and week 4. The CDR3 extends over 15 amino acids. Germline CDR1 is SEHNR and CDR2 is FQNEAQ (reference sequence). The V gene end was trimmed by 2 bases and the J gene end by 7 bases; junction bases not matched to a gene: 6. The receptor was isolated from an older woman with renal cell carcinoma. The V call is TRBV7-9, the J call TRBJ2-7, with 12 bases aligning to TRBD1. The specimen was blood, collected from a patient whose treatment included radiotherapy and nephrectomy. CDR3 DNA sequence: TGTGCCAGCAGCTTACCGGGACAGGGGGCTCGGGAGCAGTACTTC. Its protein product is CASSLPGQGAREQYF.